This paragraph covers one T cell receptor beta chain sequence. Its antigen is unknown. No much larger clone is present one base from it, and per-base qualities are unavailable. Collaborating institutions collected whole blood in K2EDTA tubes following their own protocols. For TCRbeta analysis, collaborators shipped samples in one of three forms: frozen whole blood, isolated PBMCs, or DNA extracted from either of those sample types. The V end gives up 6 bases and the J end 11 bases, leaving 6 bases in the junction not matched to a gene. The CDR3, cysteine through phenylalanine, is 13 amino acids long. Only CDR3 DNA is held: 39 bases, read in frame from base 1. CDR1 and CDR2 were assigned from the germline V gene as ENHRY and SYGVKD. TCRbeta CDR3 regions were amplified from genomic DNA using the immunoSEQ Assay, a bias-controlled multiplex PCR. The authors' analysis ran thus. Within the assay, amplification of reference gene primers was used to estimate how many nucleated cells each sample contained. Sequence reads were collapsed and filtered to measure the absolute abundance of every unique TCRbeta CDR3 rearrangement. For each sample, productive Simpson clonality was calculated as the square root of Simpson's diversity index over productive rearrangements. As stored in TCRdb, this immuneACCESS dataset retains in-frame rearrangements with V and J assigned. A fraction of the clones does not appear; measured against another copy, unresolved V genes explain less than half of the discrepancy, and the remainder lacks a known reason. The V and J calls and clone size come from that table; D and trimming were worked out from the DNA. This sample is represented by hundreds of thousands of clones; 82% of them were singletons. The ten largest clones add up to 1.9% of the sample.

This entry belongs to a study of blood T cell repertoires in COVID-19 (dated by TCRdb to the early 2020s). About the full investigation: Samples from collaborators originated in the United States, Italy and Spain and spanned both the acute and convalescent phases of COVID-19. Deeply sampled blood TCRbeta repertoires from subjects exposed to, actively infected with, or recovered from COVID-19 were included in the dataset. The material from the prospective study consisted of cDNA or gDNA derived from T cells, B-cell-depleted T cells, or PBMCs. The samples were drawn from the first 160 participants of the ongoing ImmuneRACE study and from about 1,200 subjects provided by 6 global collaborators. HLA class I and class II types, where available, came from metadata supplied by the sample provider rather than from assay-based typing. A de-identified subject ID, COVID-19 status, age in years and sex were almost always included in the sample metadata. The repertoires were made available in a free public database intended to serve as a resource for research on the immune response to SARS-CoV-2. Here is what the overall study found, with its caveats: The quantity of clinical and demographic metadata differed by source and by participant and was supplied without curation.

The TCR sequence derives from an elderly woman with acute or convalescent COVID-19. The chain is encoded by TRBV10-3 joined to TRBJ2-6, with 8 central nucleotides matching TRBD1. Sequenced: peripheral blood. The DNA reads as follows: TGTGCCATCAGCCGACAGGGGTCTCACGTCCTGACTTTC. It encodes CAISRQGSHVLTF.